This TCR beta chain was observed in a study of T-cell reconstitution after alpha-beta-depleted transplantation in children. General study results and limits: Hyperexpanded clones declined; after one year, newly produced T cells mostly supplied diversity. Reportedly, only several hundred clones from non-depleted graft cells drove alpha-beta T-cell counts at about two months. Surviving recipient T cells and thymic progenitors underlay high day-60 TCRbeta diversity in some patients.

As it was prepared, the TCRbeta library received unique molecular identifiers. In TCRdb, the PCR reads were re-called with MiXCR into one record per CDR3 protein. The table records 500,000 to 650,000 distinct CDR3 sequences, about an eighth of them present only once. CDR3 size: 17 residues. Trimming removed 5 bases from V and 0 bases from J, with 16 bases in between. CDR1 and CDR2 (germline): MDHEN, SYDVKM. Of note for this clonotype: Its antigen is unidentified.

The origin of this receptor is a male patient between 10 and 17 years old who had a stem cell transplant for acute myeloid leukemia, so the T cells may come from the graft donor. The chain carries TRBV28 and TRBJ2-2; no clear D. This material consisted of PBMCs, mostly from graft donor cells, taken 360 days after TCRalphabeta/CD19-depleted stem cell transplant. This chain's CDR3 is CASSTQPGGANTGELFF. The CDR3 nucleotides read TGTGCCAGCAGTACCCAGCCGGGCGGAGCGAACACCGGGGAGCTGTTTTTT. Drawing the rest from reference TRBV28 and TRBJ2-2, the complete variable domain is DVKVTQSSRYLVKRTGEKVFLECVQDMDHENMFWYRQDPGLGLRLIYFSYDVKMKEKGDIPEGYSVSREKKERFSLILESASTNQTSMYLCASSTQPGGANTGELFFGEGSRLTVL.